These T cell receptor beta chains were read from a single sample in a study of OX40 agonist ivuxolimab in advanced cancers. Here immunoSEQ multiplex PCR was the method, and the copy in TCRdb shows in-frame clones only, minus some. The repertoire holds approximately 70,000 clones, with about 88% as singletons. The source material was CD4+ or CD8+ T cells sorted from blood, sampled in a trial of the OX40 agonist ivuxolimab. Every receptor here comes from an adult with an advanced solid tumor such as melanoma, head and neck, liver or kidney cancer. The conserved cysteine and the conserved F or W are not part of the CDR3 here. Each record gives: CDR3 protein, J gene, D gene, CDR3 length, V gene. A D gene is named only where the DNA matches it firmly.

ASSLSREQF	TRBJ2-1	NA	9	TRBV5-1
ASRPSGSNTGELF	TRBJ2-2	TRBD2	13	TRBV7-2
ASSLVGLDTDTQY	TRBJ2-3	TRBD2	13	TRBV7-2
ASSDSAGASYNEQF	TRBJ2-1	NA	14	TRBV6-4
ASSPGGSSYEQY	TRBJ2-7	NA	12	TRBV7-9
ASSSWGVGPGANVLT	TRBJ2-6	NA	15	TRBV7-6
ASSPQMVATNEKLF	TRBJ1-4	NA	14	TRBV7-4
ASSDSSGSYNEQF	TRBJ2-1	TRBD2	13	TRBV6-4
ASSDSGQSFSYGYT	TRBJ1-2	TRBD1	14	TRBV19
ASSVRTGGIDGYT	TRBJ1-2	TRBD1	13	TRBV19
ASRSNGETQY	TRBJ2-5	NA	10	TRBV27
AMTSGYT	TRBJ1-2	NA	7	TRBV6-4
SVTWGGEQY	TRBJ2-5	TRBD2	9	TRBV29-1
ASSLEPFSETQY	TRBJ2-5	NA	12	TRBV5-8
ASSLGNEASSYNEQF	TRBJ2-1	NA	15	TRBV11-2
ASSADRVETQY	TRBJ2-5	TRBD1	11	TRBV5-4
ASSEGLAGGPGNEQF	TRBJ2-1	TRBD2	15	TRBV5-1
ASSPGTSAEQF	TRBJ2-1	TRBD2	11	TRBV6-1
ASSSRTGEVTEAF	TRBJ1-1	TRBD1	13	TRBV7-2
SVETTGRRNTEAF	TRBJ1-1	NA	13	TRBV29-1
ASSLQGLQNTEAF	TRBJ1-1	NA	13	TRBV7-3
ASSQAGGWVGELF	TRBJ2-2	TRBD2	13	TRBV14
ASTKEGYGYT	TRBJ1-2	NA	10	TRBV6-1
ASGGPSGTLTGELF	TRBJ2-2	NA	14	TRBV12-5
ASSIFLAGGPRHEQF	TRBJ2-1	TRBD2	15	TRBV19
ASRRGEGAMYGYT	TRBJ1-2	TRBD1	13	TRBV7-9
ATSTTEYNEQF	TRBJ2-1	NA	11	TRBV2
ARLQGYQETQY	TRBJ2-5	TRBD1	11	TRBV6-6
ASSLAGGSQIYGYT	TRBJ1-2	NA	14	TRBV6-5
SVVMAWGGNEQF	TRBJ2-1	NA	12	TRBV29-1
ASSDRNTGELF	TRBJ2-2	NA	11	TRBV10-1
SVAGGQGVTDTQY	TRBJ2-3	NA	13	TRBV29-1
ASSIGAGGDTEAF	TRBJ1-1	TRBD1	13	TRBV19
ASSYRGDTEAF	TRBJ1-1	NA	11	TRBV6-5
ASSSPDREETQY	TRBJ2-5	TRBD1	12	TRBV28
ASRGRGGYTDTQY	TRBJ2-3	NA	13	TRBV5-8
AITIGFEGDTQY	TRBJ2-3	NA	12	TRBV10-3
ASSLSWREHEAF	TRBJ1-1	NA	12	TRBV27
ASSLMGRDTQY	TRBJ2-3	NA	11	TRBV28
ASSQDSRPSGNTIY	TRBJ1-3	NA	14	TRBV4-3
ASSLGTGTTVWEQY	TRBJ2-7	TRBD2	14	TRBV28
ASSLTGTAETQY	TRBJ2-5	NA	12	TRBV19
ASRRGGGGIQETQY	TRBJ2-5	NA	14	TRBV7-9
ASSSFEYEQY	TRBJ2-7	NA	10	TRBV5-8
ASSESGDRGPEQY	TRBJ2-7	TRBD1	13	TRBV25-1
ASSQGLAGGGDTQY	TRBJ2-3	TRBD2	14	TRBV4-2
ASSLDGSGVRTGELF	TRBJ2-2	NA	15	TRBV11-3
ASSQDGGWREQY	TRBJ2-7	NA	12	TRBV14
ASSLSQTGFAYGYT	TRBJ1-2	TRBD1	14	TRBV27
ASSRQPGLAGGVYEQY	TRBJ2-7	TRBD2	16	TRBV18
AISESRFYEQY	TRBJ2-7	NA	11	TRBV10-3